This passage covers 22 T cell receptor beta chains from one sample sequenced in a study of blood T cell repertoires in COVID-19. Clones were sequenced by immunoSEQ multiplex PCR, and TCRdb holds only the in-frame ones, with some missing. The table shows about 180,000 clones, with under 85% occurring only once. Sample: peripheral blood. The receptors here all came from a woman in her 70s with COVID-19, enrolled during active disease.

For the CDR3, the DNA is TGTGCCAGCTCACCGGTATCGGGAGGTTGGGACGAGCAGTACTTC. It translates to CASSPVSGGWDEQYF. The chain has TRBV18 and TRBJ2-7; 7 bases match TRBD2. The V segment lost 3 bases and the J segment 5 bases; nucleotides outside the gene matches: 10. The CDR3 is 15 residues long. From germline, CDR1 is KGHSH and CDR2 LQKENI. Full variable domain (missing parts from reference TRBV18 and TRBJ2-7): NAGVMQNPRHLVRRRGQEARLRCSPMKGHSHVYWYRQLPEEGLKFMVYLQKENIIDESGMPKERFSAEFPKEGPSILRIQQVVRGDSAAYFCASSPVSGGWDEQYFGPGTRLTVT.

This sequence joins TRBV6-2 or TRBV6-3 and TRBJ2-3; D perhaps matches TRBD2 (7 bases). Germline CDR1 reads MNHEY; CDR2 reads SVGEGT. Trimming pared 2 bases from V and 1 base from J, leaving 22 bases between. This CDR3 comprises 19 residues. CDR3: CASSYPSVRGARGTDTQYF. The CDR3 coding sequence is TGTGCCAGCAGTTACCCCAGTGTTCGGGGGGCGCGGGGCACAGATACGCAGTATTTT.

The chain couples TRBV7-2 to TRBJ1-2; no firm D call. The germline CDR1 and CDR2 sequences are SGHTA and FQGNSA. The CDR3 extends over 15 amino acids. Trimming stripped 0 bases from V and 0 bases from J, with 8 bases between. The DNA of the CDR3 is TGTGCCAGCAGCTTAGCTGTCTCGTCTAACTATGGCTACACCTTC. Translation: CASSLAVSSNYGYTF.

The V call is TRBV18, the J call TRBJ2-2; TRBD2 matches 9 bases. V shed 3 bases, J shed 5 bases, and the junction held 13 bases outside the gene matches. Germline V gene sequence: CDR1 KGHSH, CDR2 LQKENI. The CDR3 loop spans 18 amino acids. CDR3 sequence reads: CASSPRLPSGGFTGELFF. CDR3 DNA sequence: TGTGCCAGCTCACCCCGACTTCCCAGCGGGGGGTTTACCGGGGAGCTGTTTTTT. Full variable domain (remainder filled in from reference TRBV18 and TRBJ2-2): NAGVMQNPRHLVRRRGQEARLRCSPMKGHSHVYWYRQLPEEGLKFMVYLQKENIIDESGMPKERFSAEFPKEGPSILRIQQVVRGDSAAYFCASSPRLPSGGFTGELFFGEGSRLTVL.

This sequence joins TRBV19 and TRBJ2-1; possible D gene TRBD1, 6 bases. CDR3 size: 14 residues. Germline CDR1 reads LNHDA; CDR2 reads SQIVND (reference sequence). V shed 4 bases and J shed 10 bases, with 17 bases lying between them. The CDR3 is CASSNPYRAREQFF. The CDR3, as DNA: TGTGCCAGTAGTAACCCCTACAGGGCCCGGGAGCAGTTCTTC.

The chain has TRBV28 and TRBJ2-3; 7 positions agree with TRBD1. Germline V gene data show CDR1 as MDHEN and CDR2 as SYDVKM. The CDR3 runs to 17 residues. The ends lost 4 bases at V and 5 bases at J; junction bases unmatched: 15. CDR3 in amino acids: CASSSGRQGTSRDTQYF. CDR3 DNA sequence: TGTGCCAGCAGTTCCGGACGACAGGGAACGTCGCGAGATACGCAGTATTTT.

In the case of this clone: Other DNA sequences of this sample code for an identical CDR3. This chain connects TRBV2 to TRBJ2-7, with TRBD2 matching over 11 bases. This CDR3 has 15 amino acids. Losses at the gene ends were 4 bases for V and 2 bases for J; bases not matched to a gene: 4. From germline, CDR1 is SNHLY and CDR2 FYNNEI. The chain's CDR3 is CASSAGTSGTYEQYF. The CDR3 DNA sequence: TGTGCCAGCAGTGCTGGGACTAGCGGAACCTACGAGCAGTACTTC.

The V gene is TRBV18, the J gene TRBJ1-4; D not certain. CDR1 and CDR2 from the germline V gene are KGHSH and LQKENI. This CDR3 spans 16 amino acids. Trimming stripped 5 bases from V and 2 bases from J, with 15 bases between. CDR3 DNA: TGTGCCAGCTCAATCGGGATCTTGGGGACTAATGAAAAACTGTTTTTT. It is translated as CASSIGILGTNEKLFF.

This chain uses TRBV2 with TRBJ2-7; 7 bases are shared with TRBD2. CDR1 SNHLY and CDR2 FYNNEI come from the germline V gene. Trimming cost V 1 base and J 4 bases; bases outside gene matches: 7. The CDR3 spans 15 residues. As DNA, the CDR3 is TGTGCCAGCAGTGAAGGGACTAGGGGTAGGTACGAGCAGTACTTC. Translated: CASSEGTRGRYEQYF.

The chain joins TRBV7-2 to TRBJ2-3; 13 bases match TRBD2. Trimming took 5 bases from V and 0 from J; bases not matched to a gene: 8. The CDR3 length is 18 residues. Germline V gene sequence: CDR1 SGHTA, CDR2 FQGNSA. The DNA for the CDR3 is TGTGCCAGCAGCCCCGGGACTAGCGGGGCCGGGAGCACAGATACGCAGTATTTT. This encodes CASSPGTSGAGSTDTQYF. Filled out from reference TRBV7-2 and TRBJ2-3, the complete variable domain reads GAGVSQSPSNKVTEKGKDVELRCDPISGHTALYWYRQSLGQGLEFLIYFQGNSAPDKSGLPSDRFSAERTGGSVSTLTIQRTQQEDSAVYLCASSPGTSGAGSTDTQYFGPGTRLTVL.

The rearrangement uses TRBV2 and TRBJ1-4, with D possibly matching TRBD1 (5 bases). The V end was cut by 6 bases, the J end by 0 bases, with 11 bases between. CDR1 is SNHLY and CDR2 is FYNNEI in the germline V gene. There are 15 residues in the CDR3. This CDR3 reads CASRETATTNEKLFF. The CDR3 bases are TGTGCCAGCAGAGAGACAGCTACAACTAATGAAAAACTGTTTTTT.

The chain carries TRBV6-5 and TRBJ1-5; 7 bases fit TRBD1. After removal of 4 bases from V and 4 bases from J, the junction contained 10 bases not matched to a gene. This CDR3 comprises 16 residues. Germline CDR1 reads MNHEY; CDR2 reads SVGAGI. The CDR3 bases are TGTGCCAGCAGTTCTCTGACAGGGAGTAGGAATCAGCCCCAGCATTTT. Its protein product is CASSSLTGSRNQPQHF.

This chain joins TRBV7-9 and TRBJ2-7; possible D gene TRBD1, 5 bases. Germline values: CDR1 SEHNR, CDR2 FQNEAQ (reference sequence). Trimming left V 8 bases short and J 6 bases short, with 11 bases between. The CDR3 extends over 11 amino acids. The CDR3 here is CASGALVEQYF. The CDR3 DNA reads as TGTGCCAGCGGGGCACTGGTCGAGCAGTACTTC.

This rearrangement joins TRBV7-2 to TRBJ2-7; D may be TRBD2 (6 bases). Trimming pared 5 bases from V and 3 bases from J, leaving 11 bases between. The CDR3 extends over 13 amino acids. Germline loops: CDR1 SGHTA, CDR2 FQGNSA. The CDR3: CASSPASVYEQYF. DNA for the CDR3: TGTGCCAGCAGCCCCGCTAGCGTCTACGAGCAGTACTTC.

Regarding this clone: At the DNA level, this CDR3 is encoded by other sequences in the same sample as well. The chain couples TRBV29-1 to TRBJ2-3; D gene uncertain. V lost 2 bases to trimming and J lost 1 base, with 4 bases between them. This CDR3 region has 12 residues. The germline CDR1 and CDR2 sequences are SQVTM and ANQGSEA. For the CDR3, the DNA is TGCAGCGTTGAAACAGGCACAGATACGCAGTATTTT. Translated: CSVETGTDTQYF.

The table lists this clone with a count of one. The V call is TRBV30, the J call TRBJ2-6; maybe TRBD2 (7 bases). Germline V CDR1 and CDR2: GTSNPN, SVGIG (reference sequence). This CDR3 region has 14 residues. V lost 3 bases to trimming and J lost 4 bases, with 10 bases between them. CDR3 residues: CAWRGGPGANVLTF. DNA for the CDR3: TGTGCCTGGAGGGGGGGGCCCGGGGCCAACGTCCTGACTTTC.

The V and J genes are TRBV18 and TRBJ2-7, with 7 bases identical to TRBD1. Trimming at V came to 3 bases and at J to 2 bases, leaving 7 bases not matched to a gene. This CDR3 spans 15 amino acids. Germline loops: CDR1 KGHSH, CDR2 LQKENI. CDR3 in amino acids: CASSPGTVRTYEQYF. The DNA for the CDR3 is TGTGCCAGCTCACCGGGGACAGTGAGAACCTACGAGCAGTACTTC.

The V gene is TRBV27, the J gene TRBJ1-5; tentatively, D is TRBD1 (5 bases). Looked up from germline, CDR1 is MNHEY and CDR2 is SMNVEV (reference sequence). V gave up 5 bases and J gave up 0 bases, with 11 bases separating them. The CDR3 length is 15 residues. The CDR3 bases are TGTGCCAGCAGTCTACAGGCGGCTAGCAATCAGCCCCAGCATTTT. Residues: CASSLQAASNQPQHF.

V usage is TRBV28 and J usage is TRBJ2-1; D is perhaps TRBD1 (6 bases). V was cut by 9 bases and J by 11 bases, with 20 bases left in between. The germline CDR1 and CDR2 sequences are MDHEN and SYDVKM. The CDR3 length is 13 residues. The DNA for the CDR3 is TGTGCCAGTTGGACAGCCCTATTTGAAAAGCAGTTCTTC. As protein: CASWTALFEKQFF.

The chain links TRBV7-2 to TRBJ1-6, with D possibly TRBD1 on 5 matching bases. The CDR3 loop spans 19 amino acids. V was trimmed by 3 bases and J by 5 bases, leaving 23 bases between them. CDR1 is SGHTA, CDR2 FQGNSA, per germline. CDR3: CASSLNGDSRFGDNSPLHF. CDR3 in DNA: TGTGCCAGCAGCTTGAATGGGGACTCCAGGTTTGGAGATAATTCACCCCTCCACTTT.

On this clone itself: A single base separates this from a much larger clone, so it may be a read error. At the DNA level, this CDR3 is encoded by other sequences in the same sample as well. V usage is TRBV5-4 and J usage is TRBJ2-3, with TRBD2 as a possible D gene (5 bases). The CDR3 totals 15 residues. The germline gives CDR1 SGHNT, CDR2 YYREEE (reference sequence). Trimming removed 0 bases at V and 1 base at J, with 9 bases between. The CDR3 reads CASSLGGSGTDTQYF. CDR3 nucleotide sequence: TGTGCCAGCAGCTTGGGAGGGAGCGGCACAGATACGCAGTATTTT.

CDR3 region: CASSPGSKSDTQYF. The CDR3 nucleotides are TGTGCCAGCAGTCCCGGGTCAAAGTCAGATACGCAGTATTTT. The chain employs TRBV28 and TRBJ2-3, with unresolved D. Germline V lookup: CDR1 MDHEN, CDR2 SYDVKM. Trimming shortened V by 5 bases and J by 4 bases, and 13 bases separated the two germline ends. The CDR3 runs 14 residues.